The T cell receptor (beta chain) under discussion was sequenced for a study of blood T cell repertoires in COVID-19. There are a few counts of this clone. Original processing notes: Using reference gene primer amplification, nucleated cell counts were estimated. Sequencing used immunoSEQ multiplex PCR; TCRdb keeps in-frame clones, though not all of them. V and J calls and clone size are given by that table; D and trimming were obtained from the DNA. The table includes roughly 200,000 clones, around 80% detected once. The CDR3 runs 14 residues. Germline CDR1 and CDR2: SGHTA and FQGNSA. V lost 8 bases to trimming and J lost 9 bases, with 17 bases between them.

V and J are TRBV7-2 and TRBJ1-6, with D possibly being TRBD1 (5 bases). This clonotype originated in a man between 45 and 60 years old who had recovered from COVID-19. The sequencing input was peripheral blood. CDR3 sequence reads: CASGRQGLASPLHF. CDR3 nucleotides: TGTGCCAGCGGAAGGCAGGGTTTAGCTTCACCCCTCCACTTT.